The rows below give T cell receptor beta chains drawn from one sample of a study of shared clonotypes between healthy human individuals. Clones were sequenced by immunoSEQ multiplex PCR, and TCRdb holds only the in-frame ones, with some missing. The sample carries approximately 1,000,000 clones, 70% to 85% recorded once. Material for sequencing was memory CD4+ T cells from PBMCs. The source of these receptors is a man aged 18 to 35 in good health. Some clones in this sample may be carry-over from other donors' samples. Each CDR3 is given with its conserved first and last residue. The order of the fields is V gene, D gene, clone size, J gene, CDR3 DNA, CDR3 protein. D genes are given only for firm matches. Not all rows give a size; the values are once, few, many and, for expanded clones, a class.

V: TRBV7-2; D: .; size: .; J: TRBJ2-3; DNA: TGTGCCAGCAGCCGGGGAGGCCTTACGGATACGCAGTATTTT; CDR3: CASSRGGLTDTQYF
V: TRBV5-1; D: .; size: .; J: TRBJ2-6; DNA: TGCGCCAGCAGCCCGCAGCCAGGAACTGGGGCCAACGTCCTGACTTTC; CDR3: CASSPQPGTGANVLTF
V: TRBV6-5; D: .; size: .; J: TRBJ1-2; DNA: TGTGCCAGCAGTTACTCAGGGACCGGCGGGGGCTACACCTTC; CDR3: CASSYSGTGGGYTF
V: TRBV11-3; D: .; size: .; J: TRBJ2-2; DNA: TGTGCCAGCAGCTTAGATAGAGGGCCAGGGCGTTCGAACACCGGGGAGCTGTTTTTT; CDR3: CASSLDRGPGRSNTGELFF
V: TRBV5-1; D: TRBD1; size: .; J: TRBJ2-4; DNA: TGCGCCAGCAGCCCCGGGACAGGGGGAACCATTCAGTACTTC; CDR3: CASSPGTGGTIQYF
V: TRBV13; D: .; size: .; J: TRBJ1-2; DNA: TGTGCCAGCAGCTTACCGGCATCTGGGGGGATCTATGGCTACACCTTC; CDR3: CASSLPASGGIYGYTF
V: TRBV4-1; D: .; size: .; J: TRBJ2-7; DNA: TGCGCCAGCAGCCAAGAGTCTGGGGTAAGCGAGCAGTACTTC; CDR3: CASSQESGVSEQYF
V: TRBV28; D: .; size: .; J: TRBJ1-5; DNA: TGTGCCAGCAGTGGGACCGTTACTCGGTGGCATTTT; CDR3: CASSGTVTRWHF
V: TRBV19; D: .; size: .; J: TRBJ1-5; DNA: TGTGCCAGTAGTATAGCGGGGTTGCGTCAGCCCCAGCATTTT; CDR3: CASSIAGLRQPQHF
V: TRBV18; D: .; size: once; J: TRBJ1-2; DNA: TGTGCCAGCTCACCACGTCTTCAACTAGGACAACAGTATGGCTACACCTTC; CDR3: CASSPRLQLGQQYGYTF
V: TRBV10-3; D: .; size: .; J: TRBJ1-5; DNA: TGTGCCATCAGTGAAACAGACAATCAGCCCCAGCATTTT; CDR3: CAISETDNQPQHF
V: TRBV7-3; D: .; size: .; J: TRBJ2-5; DNA: TGTGCCAGCAGCTTAACCGGGAGTGTGGCGGAGACCCAGTACTTC; CDR3: CASSLTGSVAETQYF
V: TRBV30; D: .; size: .; J: TRBJ2-5; DNA: TGTGCCTGGAGCCTCGGGCGGGGAGAGACCCAGTACTTC; CDR3: CAWSLGRGETQYF
V: TRBV5-1; D: .; size: .; J: TRBJ1-1; DNA: TGCGCCAGCAGATTAAATACAGGGATGAGGAACACTGAAGCTTTCTTT; CDR3: CASRLNTGMRNTEAFF
V: TRBV7-8; D: .; size: .; J: TRBJ1-2; DNA: TGTGCCAGCAGCCCCGGCGGGGGCGCGGGCGGCTACACCTTC; CDR3: CASSPGGGAGGYTF
V: TRBV30; D: .; size: .; J: TRBJ2-1; DNA: TGTGCCTGGAGCCGGGACTTCCACAATGAGCAGTTCTTC; CDR3: CAWSRDFHNEQFF
V: TRBV19; D: .; size: .; J: TRBJ2-5; DNA: TGTGCCAGTAGTATCTCTGGGGGTATCGAGACCCAGTACTTC; CDR3: CASSISGGIETQYF
V: TRBV30; D: .; size: few; J: TRBJ1-5; DNA: TGTGCCTGGAGTGTGGAAAGGGCGGAGCCCCAGCATTTT; CDR3: CAWSVERAEPQHF
V: TRBV30; D: TRBD2; size: .; J: TRBJ2-7; DNA: TGTGCCTGGACGGAACGGGGGACTACTCCCTACGAGCAGTACTTC; CDR3: CAWTERGTTPYEQYF
V: TRBV11-2; D: .; size: .; J: TRBJ2-5; DNA: TGTGCCAGCAGCCCCCGACCCGGGACTCAAGAGACCCAGTACTTC; CDR3: CASSPRPGTQETQYF
V: TRBV18; D: .; size: .; J: TRBJ2-5; DNA: TGTGCCAGCTCACCACGGGGAGAGACCCAGTACTTC; CDR3: CASSPRGETQYF
V: TRBV9; D: .; size: .; J: TRBJ1-2; DNA: TGTGCCAGCAGCGCGCCATACACGACTAACTATGGCTACACCTTC; CDR3: CASSAPYTTNYGYTF
V: TRBV9; D: .; size: .; J: TRBJ2-5; DNA: TGTGCCAGCAGCGTAGGCGGAGCCGTACGGCAAGAGACCCAGTACTTC; CDR3: CASSVGGAVRQETQYF
V: TRBV6-5; D: .; size: few; J: TRBJ2-1; DNA: TGTGCCAGCAGCCCTCCAGGATACAATGAGCAGTTCTTC; CDR3: CASSPPGYNEQFF
V: TRBV28; D: .; size: .; J: TRBJ2-1; DNA: TGTGCCAGCAGTTTAATTACCTCCTACAATGAGCAGTTCTTC; CDR3: CASSLITSYNEQFF
V: TRBV7-7; D: .; size: .; J: TRBJ2-3; DNA: TGTGCCAGCAGCCCCCAGCACTCCACAGATACGCAGTATTTT; CDR3: CASSPQHSTDTQYF
V: TRBV4-2; D: TRBD2; size: .; J: TRBJ2-7; DNA: TGTGCCAGCAGCCAAGCCCCTACCGGGACTAGCGTCGGAAACGAGCAGTACTTC; CDR3: CASSQAPTGTSVGNEQYF
V: TRBV7-3; D: .; size: .; J: TRBJ2-5; DNA: TGTGCCAGCAGCAGGGGAACACAAGAGACCCAGTACTTC; CDR3: CASSRGTQETQYF
V: TRBV5-1; D: .; size: few; J: TRBJ1-1; DNA: TGCGCCAGCAGCTTGCGGGGGGCAGATCCTGAAGCTTTCTTT; CDR3: CASSLRGADPEAFF
V: TRBV7-9; D: TRBD1; size: .; J: TRBJ2-7; DNA: TGTGCCAGCAGCTTAGTCGGGACAGGGGGGTACGAGCAGTACTTC; CDR3: CASSLVGTGGYEQYF
V: TRBV5-1; D: .; size: .; J: TRBJ2-7; DNA: TGCGCCAGCAGCTTGGCCAGCGGTTCCTACGAGCAGTACTTC; CDR3: CASSLASGSYEQYF
V: TRBV7-2; D: .; size: .; J: TRBJ2-1; DNA: TGTGCCAGCAGCTTAGGGCCAGGGACCTACAATGAGCAGTTCTTC; CDR3: CASSLGPGTYNEQFF
V: TRBV6-5; D: .; size: .; J: TRBJ1-1; DNA: TGTGCCAGCAGTTACTTACGACAGGAGGAAGCTTTCTTT; CDR3: CASSYLRQEEAFF
V: TRBV5-1; D: TRBD1; size: .; J: TRBJ1-4; DNA: TGCGCCAGCAGCCTAGGACAGGGGCGTGAAAAACTGTTTTTT; CDR3: CASSLGQGREKLFF
V: TRBV4-3; D: TRBD2; size: .; J: TRBJ2-7; DNA: TGCGCCAGCAGCCGCGACTGGACTAGCGGGGGCTACGAGCAGTACTTC; CDR3: CASSRDWTSGGYEQYF
V: TRBV6-1; D: .; size: .; J: TRBJ2-1; DNA: TGTGCCAGCAGCCAGACATTTGACCATGAGCAGTTCTTC; CDR3: CASSQTFDHEQFF
V: TRBV14; D: .; size: .; J: TRBJ1-2; DNA: TGTGCCAGCAGCCGGGTCAGGACCCCCGGGTATGGCTACACCTTC; CDR3: CASSRVRTPGYGYTF
V: TRBV28; D: TRBD2; size: .; J: TRBJ2-7; DNA: TGTGCCAGCAGAGAGAGCGGGACTAGAAAGTACGAGCAGTACTTC; CDR3: CASRESGTRKYEQYF
V: TRBV29-1; D: TRBD1; size: .; J: TRBJ2-7; DNA: TGCAGCGTCCACCTGGGACAGGCCTACGAGCAGTACTTC; CDR3: CSVHLGQAYEQYF
V: TRBV9; D: .; size: .; J: TRBJ2-2; DNA: TGTGCCAGCAGCCCCGGAAGGAACCTGAACACCGGGGAGCTGTTTTTT; CDR3: CASSPGRNLNTGELFF
V: TRBV10-3; D: TRBD2; size: once; J: TRBJ2-1; DNA: TGTGCCATCAGTGCCTCCCGGGAGGGTACTTACAATGAGCAGTTCTTC; CDR3: CAISASREGTYNEQFF
V: TRBV18; D: TRBD2; size: .; J: TRBJ2-7; DNA: TGTGCCAGCTCAAGCAGGACTAGCGGTTCCTACGAGCAGTACTTC; CDR3: CASSSRTSGSYEQYF
V: TRBV29-1; D: .; size: many; J: TRBJ2-3; DNA: TGCAGCGTTGACACAGATACGCAGTATTTT; CDR3: CSVDTDTQYF
V: TRBV5-6; D: .; size: .; J: TRBJ2-3; DNA: TGTGCCAGCAGCCCCAAAGGGGGTGGAGATACGCAGTATTTT; CDR3: CASSPKGGGDTQYF
V: TRBV7-3; D: TRBD2; size: .; J: TRBJ2-1; DNA: TGTGCCAGCAGCCTCTTAGGACTAGCGGGAGGGCCGGGTAATGAGCAGTTCTTC; CDR3: CASSLLGLAGGPGNEQFF
V: TRBV5-1; D: TRBD2; size: .; J: TRBJ2-7; DNA: TGCGCCAGCAGCTTGGGGGGAGGGAATAGCTACGAGCAGTACTTC; CDR3: CASSLGGGNSYEQYF
V: TRBV4-1; D: .; size: few; J: TRBJ2-7; DNA: TGCGCCAGCAGCCAAGATAGGGCCAGGGGCTCCTACGAGCAGTACTTC; CDR3: CASSQDRARGSYEQYF
V: TRBV5-1; D: .; size: .; J: TRBJ2-5; DNA: TGCGCCAGCAGCTGGGGACGGGGAGAGACCCAGTACTTC; CDR3: CASSWGRGETQYF
V: TRBV7-2; D: TRBD2; size: .; J: TRBJ2-7; DNA: TGTGCCAGCAGCTTAGCTGGGAGCCGGGGGGGAGACGAGCAGTACTTC; CDR3: CASSLAGSRGGDEQYF
V: TRBV5-5; D: TRBD1; size: .; J: TRBJ1-2; DNA: TGTGCCAGCAGCCAGGGACAGCCTCGAGGCTACACCTTC; CDR3: CASSQGQPRGYTF
V: TRBV11-3; D: .; size: .; J: TRBJ1-1; DNA: TGTGCCAGCAGCACGGGGGCCTACACTGAAGCTTTCTTT; CDR3: CASSTGAYTEAFF
V: TRBV11-2; D: TRBD1; size: .; J: TRBJ2-7; DNA: TGTGCCAGCAGCTTACAAGACAGGGGCTACGAGCAGTACTTC; CDR3: CASSLQDRGYEQYF
V: TRBV2; D: .; size: .; J: TRBJ1-2; DNA: TGTGCCAGCAGTGAAAGCGGTAGGGGCTACACCTTC; CDR3: CASSESGRGYTF
V: TRBV6-1; D: TRBD2; size: .; J: TRBJ2-7; DNA: TGTGCCAGCAGCTCCGGGACTAGCACTCGCTACGAGCAGTACTTC; CDR3: CASSSGTSTRYEQYF